Listed below are T cell receptor beta chains from one sample, sequenced in a study of blood T cell repertoires in COVID-19. Assay: immunoSEQ multiplex PCR; the TCRdb copy retains only in-frame clones and omits some. The sample holds 150,000 to 180,000 clones, around 84% seen once. Sequenced sample: peripheral blood. These receptors were obtained from a man older than 75 with acute or convalescent COVID-19. Both conserved end residues are part of each CDR3. The D gene is left open where the match is weak. Not every row has a clone size; where given, it reads once, few, many or a size class.

>TRBV9|NA|NA|TRBJ2-2
TGTGCCAGCAGCGTATTGAGCACCGGGGAGCTGTTTTTT
CASSVLSTGELFF
>TRBV5-8|NA|once|TRBJ2-1
TGTGCCAGCAGCTTACCGGAGTCCTACAATGAGCAGTTCTTC
CASSLPESYNEQFF
>TRBV6-5|NA|NA|TRBJ2-7
TGTGCCAGCATGGCCCGAGGGTCGTCCTACGAGCAGTACTTC
CASMARGSSYEQYF
>TRBV30|NA|NA|TRBJ1-5
TGTGCCTGGAGTGGATTGCAGGGTGACCAGCCCCAGCATTTT
CAWSGLQGDQPQHF
>TRBV6-5|TRBD1|NA|TRBJ1-5
TGTGCCAGCAGCTACAGGGGAAGCAATCAGCCCCAGCATTTT
CASSYRGSNQPQHF
>TRBV28|NA|NA|TRBJ1-1
TGTGCCAGCAGTTTAAATGACAGGAGCACTGAAGCTTTCTTT
CASSLNDRSTEAFF
>TRBV18|TRBD1|NA|TRBJ1-5
TGTGCCAGCTCACCGGGGACAGCAAATCAGCCCCAGCATTTT
CASSPGTANQPQHF
>TRBV7-9|TRBD2|NA|TRBJ2-5
TGTGCCAGCAGCTTACGGTGGGGGGGTGCACAAGAGACCCAGTACTTC
CASSLRWGGAQETQYF
>TRBV4-2|NA|once|TRBJ1-2
TGTGCCAGCAGCCAAGTAGTCAGGCCCTTGGGGGGGTATAACTATGGCTACACCTTC
CASSQVVRPLGGYNYGYTF
>TRBV19|TRBD2|few|TRBJ2-3
TGTGCCAGTAGTATCCCGACTAGCGGGGGTCCCACAGATACGCAGTATTTT
CASSIPTSGGPTDTQYF
>TRBV5-4|NA|NA|TRBJ2-2
TGTGCCAGCAGCGAGGACTTTTACACCGGGGAGCTGTTTTTT
CASSEDFYTGELFF
>TRBV5-6|TRBD1|NA|TRBJ2-2
TGTGCCAGCAGCTTTTTGGTCGTACAGGGGGGTCCCGGGGAGCTGTTTTTT
CASSFLVVQGGPGELFF
>TRBV4-2|TRBD1|NA|TRBJ1-4
TGTGCCAGCAGCCAAGATCCGACAGGGCTCAATGAAAAACTGTTTTTT
CASSQDPTGLNEKLFF
>TRBV6-5|NA|once|TRBJ2-5
TGTGCCAGCAGTCCCCCCGAGGCGGGTCGGGAGACCCAGTACTTC
CASSPPEAGRETQYF
>TRBV6-5|TRBD1|NA|TRBJ2-3
TGTGCCAGCAGCTTCTTGGACAGGGGGGATACGCAGTATTTT
CASSFLDRGDTQYF
>TRBV7-9|TRBD2|NA|TRBJ2-2
TGTGCCAGCAGCTTCGGGGGGGGGAACCCCGGGGAGCTGTTTTTT
CASSFGGGNPGELFF
>TRBV20-1|TRBD2|NA|TRBJ2-1
TGCAGTGCACAACCGGGACTAGTACGGTTCTTC
CSAQPGLVRFF
>TRBV27|TRBD1|NA|TRBJ1-1
TGTGCCAGTACATCAGGGGGAATGAACACTGAAGCTTTCTTT
CASTSGGMNTEAFF
>TRBV27|NA|NA|TRBJ2-2
TGTGCCAGCAGCGACTATTACACCGGGGAGCTGTTTTTT
CASSDYYTGELFF
>TRBV5-1|TRBD2|NA|TRBJ2-3
TGCGCCAGCACCGGGGGGGGCACAGATACGCAGTATTTT
CASTGGGTDTQYF
>TRBV10-3|NA|NA|TRBJ1-4
TGTGCCACCGGGTCTGCAACTAATGAAAAACTGTTTTTT
CATGSATNEKLFF
>TRBV6-6|NA|NA|TRBJ2-2
TGTGCCAGCAGTGGCCGGGGTGGCACCGGGGAGCTGTTTTTT
CASSGRGGTGELFF
>TRBV9|TRBD1|NA|TRBJ2-1
TGTGCCAGCAGCGTCGCCGGGACAGGGGGCTTCAACAATGAGCAGTTCTTC
CASSVAGTGGFNNEQFF
>TRBV2|NA|NA|TRBJ2-5
TGTGCCAGCAGATCCGGCAGGAAGACCCAGTACTTC
CASRSGRKTQYF
>TRBV6-2/TRBV6-3|NA|NA|TRBJ2-1
TGTGCCAGCAGTTACGGGAGCGGTGGGGCCTACAATGAGCAGTTCTTC
CASSYGSGGAYNEQFF
>TRBV3-1/TRBV3-2|NA|few|TRBJ1-1
TGTGCCAGCAGCCAAGATAACAGAAAAGGCACTGAAGCTTTCTTT
CASSQDNRKGTEAFF
>TRBV18|NA|NA|TRBJ1-2
TGTGCCAGCTCTCCGTCGGAGGGCTATAGGTATGGCTACACCTTC
CASSPSEGYRYGYTF
>TRBV20-1|NA|NA|TRBJ2-3
TGCAGTGCTAGTTACGGGAAGCCCACAGATACGCAGTATTTT
CSASYGKPTDTQYF
>TRBV12-3/TRBV12-4|TRBD2|NA|TRBJ2-1
TGTGCCAGCAGTTTGGGGACCGGGAGGGAGCAGTTCTTC
CASSLGTGREQFF
>TRBV19|TRBD1|NA|TRBJ2-2
TGTGCCAGTGGGGGGGACAGGGGCACCGGGGAGCTGTTTTTT
CASGGDRGTGELFF
>TRBV5-5|NA|NA|TRBJ1-2
TGTGCCAGCAGCCGGGCGGGACGGAACTATGGCTACACCTTC
CASSRAGRNYGYTF
>TRBV5-1|NA|NA|TRBJ1-6
TGCGCCAGCAGCTTGTCGGGGAAAGATAATTCACCCCTCCACTTT
CASSLSGKDNSPLHF
>TRBV6-6|NA|NA|TRBJ2-2
TGTGCCAGCCAAAGGGCAGAGGGTATCGGGGAGCTGTTTTTT
CASQRAEGIGELFF
>TRBV19|NA|few|TRBJ1-1
TGTGCCAGTAGTATGGCTCTGCGGGTAACTGAAGCTTTCTTT
CASSMALRVTEAFF
>TRBV5-5|TRBD1|NA|TRBJ1-2
TGTGCCAGCAGCTTGGCCGGGACAGGGGGCAACTATGGCTACACCTTC
CASSLAGTGGNYGYTF
>TRBV19|TRBD1|once|TRBJ1-2
TGTGCCAGTAGTATAACAGGGGGCTATGGCTACACCTTC
CASSITGGYGYTF
>TRBV2|NA|once|TRBJ2-1
TGTGCCAGCAGTGAATCAGGGGTTGGTTACAATGAGCAGTTCTTC
CASSESGVGYNEQFF
>TRBV7-2|TRBD1|NA|TRBJ2-3
TGTGCCAGCAGCTTTACAGGGGCCAAGGGCACAGATACGCAGTATTTT
CASSFTGAKGTDTQYF
>TRBV7-9|NA|NA|TRBJ1-3
TGTGCCAGCAGAAGGACAGTTCTGGGAAACACCATATATTTT
CASRRTVLGNTIYF
>TRBV7-8|TRBD1|NA|TRBJ1-4
TGTGCCAGCAGCTCACTGACAGGGGGATCTGAAAAACTGTTTTTT
CASSSLTGGSEKLFF
>TRBV6-5|NA|NA|TRBJ1-1
TGTGCCAGCACACAGGGCGGTGGGGTAAGAGCTGAAGCTTTCTTT
CASTQGGGVRAEAFF
>TRBV10-3|TRBD1|NA|TRBJ1-2
TGTGCCATCAGGACAGGGGAAAGGTATGGCTACACCTTC
CAIRTGERYGYTF
>TRBV7-3|NA|NA|TRBJ1-2
TGTGCCAGCAGCTTAGGAAGACAGCTCAACTATGGCTACACCTTC
CASSLGRQLNYGYTF
>TRBV4-1|TRBD1|NA|TRBJ2-7
TGCGCCAGCAGCCAAGGTCAGGGGGATTCCTACGAGCAGTACTTC
CASSQGQGDSYEQYF
>TRBV11-3|NA|NA|TRBJ1-1
TGTGCCAGCAGCTCGCCTTACCCGGAGACTGAAGCTTTCTTT
CASSSPYPETEAFF
>TRBV3-1/TRBV3-2|TRBD1|NA|TRBJ2-3
TGTGCCAGCAGCCCCCGGCGGGGGACAGGGGTCACAGATACGCAGTATTTT
CASSPRRGTGVTDTQYF
>TRBV6-1|NA|once|TRBJ1-6
TGTGCCAGCAGTGAGAGGGTTGGGTCACCCCTCCACTTT
CASSERVGSPLHF
>TRBV7-9|TRBD2|NA|TRBJ2-1
TGTGCCAGCAGCGATAACCTAGCGGGCCCTGGCAATGAGCAGTTCTTC
CASSDNLAGPGNEQFF
>TRBV11-3|NA|NA|TRBJ2-5
TGTGCCAGCAGCTTAGGACTCCGCCAAGAGACCCAGTACTTC
CASSLGLRQETQYF
>TRBV28|TRBD1|NA|TRBJ1-5
TGTGCCACCGAAAGGACAGGGCGTCAGCCCCAGCATTTT
CATERTGRQPQHF
>TRBV11-2|NA|NA|TRBJ1-1
TGTGCCAGCACCCCGGGAAGGCAAATACTTGAAGCTTTCTTT
CASTPGRQILEAFF
>TRBV18|NA|many|TRBJ1-1
TGTGCCAGCTCACCCCGGGGAAGGAACACTGAAGCTTTCTTT
CASSPRGRNTEAFF
>TRBV6-6|NA|NA|TRBJ2-7
TGTGCCAGCAGTTACTCGGGTCAGGGGACGAGAGAGCAGTACTTC
CASSYSGQGTREQYF
>TRBV18|TRBD2|NA|TRBJ2-1
TGTGCCAGCTCACCGGCGGGGACTAGCTGGTTTGAGGAGCAGTTCTTC
CASSPAGTSWFEEQFF
>TRBV6-5|TRBD1|NA|TRBJ1-1
TGTGCCAGCAGCCCATCCAGGGGGCCGGCTGAAGCTTTCTTT
CASSPSRGPAEAFF
>TRBV5-1|NA|NA|TRBJ2-5
TGCGCCAGCAGCTTCCAGGGCCAACAAGAGACCCAGTACTTC
CASSFQGQQETQYF
>TRBV28|TRBD1|NA|TRBJ1-5
TGTGCCAGCAGGGGACAGGGGACCGGTAGCAATCAGCCCCAGCATTTT
CASRGQGTGSNQPQHF
>TRBV6-5|TRBD2|NA|TRBJ2-7
TGTGCCAGCCTCTCCGGGGGGGGCAACGAGCAGTACTTC
CASLSGGGNEQYF